This is a list of T cell receptor beta chains from one sample in a study of shared T cell receptors in the human thymus. Method: immunoSEQ multiplex PCR; TCRdb's copy keeps in-frame clones and lacks some. This sample has about 660,000 clones, with approximately 87% found just once. These data also formed part of another study, on human thymus T cells.

The sample consisted of thymocytes. These receptors came from a boy under three years old with a congenital heart defect. The CDR3 runs from the conserved cysteine through the conserved F or W. D genes are given only for firm matches. Not every row has a clone size; where given, it reads once, few, many or a size class.

CDR3	DNA	J	size	V	D
CSVEDLETSGRAPGANVLTF	TGCAGCGTTGAAGATCTTGAGACTAGCGGGAGGGCCCCTGGGGCCAACGTCCTGACTTTC	TRBJ2-6	.	TRBV29-1	TRBD2
CASSTATGSGANVLTF	TGTGCCAGTAGTACAGCTACAGGGTCTGGGGCCAACGTCCTGACTTTC	TRBJ2-6	few	TRBV19	.
CASSQEWNRDNRAYEQYF	TGCGCCAGCAGCCAAGAGTGGAACCGGGACAACAGAGCCTACGAGCAGTACTTC	TRBJ2-7	few	TRBV4-3	.
CASSEVTSDYNEQFF	TGTGCCAGCAGTGAGGTGACTAGCGACTACAATGAGCAGTTCTTC	TRBJ2-1	.	TRBV2	TRBD2
CASSLTRDSWAETQYF	TGTGCCAGCAGCTTAACCCGGGACTCCTGGGCTGAGACCCAGTACTTC	TRBJ2-5	.	TRBV7-9	.
CASSQGGRGSYNSPLHF	TGTGCCAGCAGCCAAGGAGGAAGGGGGTCCTATAATTCACCCCTCCACTTT	TRBJ1-6	.	TRBV14	.
CATSGTGAAGELFF	TGTGCTACCTCAGGAACAGGGGCCGCCGGGGAGCTGTTTTTT	TRBJ2-2	.	TRBV12-5	TRBD1
CASRDSQRDTDTQYF	TGTGCCAGCAGAGACAGCCAGCGGGACACAGATACGCAGTATTTT	TRBJ2-3	once	TRBV2	TRBD2
CASSHVKRIKAGPSYNEQFF	TGCGCCAGCAGCCACGTCAAGAGGATCAAGGCGGGACCATCCTACAATGAGCAGTTCTTC	TRBJ2-1	.	TRBV4-3	.
CASSRGGDGSSGSSYEQYF	TGTGCCAGCAGTCGGGGGGGGGACGGTTCTAGCGGGAGTAGCTACGAGCAGTACTTC	TRBJ2-7	.	TRBV28	TRBD2
CARSFTGLPQPQHF	TGTGCCAGAAGCTTCACAGGGTTGCCTCAGCCCCAGCATTTT	TRBJ1-5	.	TRBV5-3	.
CAISESTPRGTYEQYF	TGTGCCATCAGTGAGTCGACTCCCAGGGGGACCTACGAGCAGTACTTC	TRBJ2-7	.	TRBV10-3	TRBD1
CASIAGGGEQYF	TGTGCCAGCATAGCGGGGGGAGGCGAGCAGTACTTC	TRBJ2-7	once	TRBV2	TRBD2
CATSRQASYEQYF	TGTGCCACCAGCCGACAGGCCTCCTACGAGCAGTACTTC	TRBJ2-7	.	TRBV15	.
CASSTDRASFSGANVLTF	TGTGCCAGCAGCACGGACAGGGCTTCATTCTCTGGGGCCAACGTCCTGACTTTC	TRBJ2-6	.	TRBV7-9	TRBD1
CASSPKTGLDCDTQYF	TGTGCCAGCAGTCCAAAAACGGGACTTGATTGTGATACGCAGTATTTT	TRBJ2-3	once	TRBV28	.
CASSIMSAGKLFF	TGTGCCAGTAGTATTATGTCGGCAGGAAAACTGTTTTTT	TRBJ1-4	few	TRBV19	.
CASSPLGRNTDTQYF	TGTGCCAGCAGCCCCCTTGGGCGCAACACAGATACGCAGTATTTT	TRBJ2-3	.	TRBV14	.
CASSYTVHSYEQYF	TGTGCCAGCAGTTACACGGTTCACTCCTACGAGCAGTACTTC	TRBJ2-7	.	TRBV6-5	.
CASSLWTGRGNTEAFF	TGTGCCAGCAGCTTATGGACAGGGAGAGGGAACACTGAAGCTTTCTTT	TRBJ1-1	.	TRBV11-2	TRBD1